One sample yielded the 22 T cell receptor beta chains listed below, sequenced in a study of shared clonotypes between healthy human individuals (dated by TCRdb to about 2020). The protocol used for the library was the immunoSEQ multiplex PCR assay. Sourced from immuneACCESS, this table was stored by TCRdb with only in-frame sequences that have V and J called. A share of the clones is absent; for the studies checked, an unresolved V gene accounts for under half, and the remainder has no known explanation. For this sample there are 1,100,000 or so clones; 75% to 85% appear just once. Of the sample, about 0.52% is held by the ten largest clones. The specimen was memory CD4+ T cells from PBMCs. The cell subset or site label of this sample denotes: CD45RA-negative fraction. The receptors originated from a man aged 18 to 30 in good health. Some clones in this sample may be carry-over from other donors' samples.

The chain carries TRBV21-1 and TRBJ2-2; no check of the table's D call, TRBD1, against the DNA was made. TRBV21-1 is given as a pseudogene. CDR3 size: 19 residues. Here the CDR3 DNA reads TGTGCCAGCAGCAAAGGGATGGACAGGGCCCAATCGAACACCGGGGAGCTGTTTTTT. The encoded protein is CASSKGMDRAQSNTGELFF.

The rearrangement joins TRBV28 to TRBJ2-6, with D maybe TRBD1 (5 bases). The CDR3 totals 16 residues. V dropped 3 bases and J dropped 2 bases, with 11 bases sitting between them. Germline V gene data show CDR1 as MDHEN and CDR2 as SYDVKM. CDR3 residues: CASSFITGAGANVLTF. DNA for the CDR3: TGTGCCAGCAGTTTCATCACAGGCGCTGGGGCCAACGTCCTGACTTTC.

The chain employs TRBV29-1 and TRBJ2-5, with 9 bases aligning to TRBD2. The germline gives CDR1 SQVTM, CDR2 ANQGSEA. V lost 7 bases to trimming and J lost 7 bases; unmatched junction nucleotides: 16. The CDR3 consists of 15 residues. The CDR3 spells CSEPAAGGPFWTQYF. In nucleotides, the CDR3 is TGCAGCGAGCCAGCGGCGGGAGGGCCCTTTTGGACCCAGTACTTC.

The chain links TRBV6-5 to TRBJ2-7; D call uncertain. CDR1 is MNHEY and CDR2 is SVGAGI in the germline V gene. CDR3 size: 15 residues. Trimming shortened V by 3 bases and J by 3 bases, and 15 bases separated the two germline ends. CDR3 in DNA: TGTGCCAGCAGTTATCGACAAGCTCCCTTCTACGAGCAGTACTTC. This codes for CASSYRQAPFYEQYF.

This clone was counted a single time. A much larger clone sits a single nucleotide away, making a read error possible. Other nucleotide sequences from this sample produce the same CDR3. DNA of the CDR3: TGCGCCAGCAGCTTGAGGACTACCCAAGAGACCCAGTACTTC. Translated: CASSLRTTQETQYF. V gene TRBV5-1 combines with J gene TRBJ2-5, with D perhaps matching TRBD2 (6 bases). Germline CDR1 is SGHRS and CDR2 is YFSETQ. V was clipped by 1 base and J by 1 base, with 8 bases between them. The CDR3 sequence is 14 residues long.

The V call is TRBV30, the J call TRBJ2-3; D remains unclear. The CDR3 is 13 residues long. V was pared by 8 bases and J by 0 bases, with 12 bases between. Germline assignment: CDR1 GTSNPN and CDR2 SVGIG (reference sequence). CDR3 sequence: CAGAFGSTDTQYF. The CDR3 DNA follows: TGTGCCGGCGCTTTCGGAAGCACAGATACGCAGTATTTT.

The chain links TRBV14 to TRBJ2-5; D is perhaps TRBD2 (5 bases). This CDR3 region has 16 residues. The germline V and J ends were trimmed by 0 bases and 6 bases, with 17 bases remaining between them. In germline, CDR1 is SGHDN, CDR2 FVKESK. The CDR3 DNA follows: TGTGCCAGCAGCCAAGATCTCGGGGTAGGACGGAAGACCCAGTACTTC. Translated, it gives CASSQDLGVGRKTQYF.

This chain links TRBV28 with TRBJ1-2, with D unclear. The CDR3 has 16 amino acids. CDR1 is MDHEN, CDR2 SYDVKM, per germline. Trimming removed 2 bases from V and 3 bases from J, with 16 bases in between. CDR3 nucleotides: TGTGCCAGCAGTTTAAGGTCGAGCGGAAACGACTATGGCTACACCTTC. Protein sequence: CASSLRSSGNDYGYTF.

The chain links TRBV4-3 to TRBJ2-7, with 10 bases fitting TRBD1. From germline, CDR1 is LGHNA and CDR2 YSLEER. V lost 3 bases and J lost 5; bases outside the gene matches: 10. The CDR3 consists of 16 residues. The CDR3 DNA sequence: TGCGCCAGCAGCCAGGTGACAGGGGGCAGCCTGAACGAGCAGTACTTC. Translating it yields CASSQVTGGSLNEQYF.

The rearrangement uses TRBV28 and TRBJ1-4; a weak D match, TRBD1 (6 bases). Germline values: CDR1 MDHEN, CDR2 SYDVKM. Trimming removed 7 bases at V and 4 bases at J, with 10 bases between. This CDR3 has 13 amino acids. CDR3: CASKGGYNEKLFF. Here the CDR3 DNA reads TGTGCCAGCAAAGGGGGGTATAATGAAAAACTGTTTTTT.

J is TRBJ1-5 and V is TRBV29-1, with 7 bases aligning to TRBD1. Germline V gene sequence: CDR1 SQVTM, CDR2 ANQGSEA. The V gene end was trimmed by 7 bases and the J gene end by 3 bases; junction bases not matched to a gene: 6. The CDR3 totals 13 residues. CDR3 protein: CSARQGFNQPQHF. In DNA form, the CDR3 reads TGCAGCGCCCGACAGGGCTTCAATCAGCCCCAGCATTTT.

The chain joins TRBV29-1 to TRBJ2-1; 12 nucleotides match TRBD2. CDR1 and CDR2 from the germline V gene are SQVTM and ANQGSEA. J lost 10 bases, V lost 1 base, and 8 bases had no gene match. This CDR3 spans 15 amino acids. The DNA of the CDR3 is TGCAGCGTTGAAGCGGCTAGCGGGAGGGCTGGGGAGCAGTTCTTC. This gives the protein CSVEAASGRAGEQFF.

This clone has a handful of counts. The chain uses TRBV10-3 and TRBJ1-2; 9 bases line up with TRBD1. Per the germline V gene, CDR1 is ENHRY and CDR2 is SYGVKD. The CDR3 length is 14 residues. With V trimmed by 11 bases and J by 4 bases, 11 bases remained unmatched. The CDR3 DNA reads TGTGCCGTCCCGGGACAGGGTTCGAGCTATGGCTACACCTTC. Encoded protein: CAVPGQGSSYGYTF.

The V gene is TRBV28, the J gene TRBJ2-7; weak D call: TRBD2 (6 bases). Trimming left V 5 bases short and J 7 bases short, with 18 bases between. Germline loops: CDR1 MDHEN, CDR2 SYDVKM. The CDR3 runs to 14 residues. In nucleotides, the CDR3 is TGTGCCAGCAGTACCGTGGGACTGCTCCGGGAGCAGTACTTC. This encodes CASSTVGLLREQYF. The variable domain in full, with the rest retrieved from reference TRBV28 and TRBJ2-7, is DVKVTQSSRYLVKRTGEKVFLECVQDMDHENMFWYRQDPGLGLRLIYFSYDVKMKEKGDIPEGYSVSREKKERFSLILESASTNQTSMYLCASSTVGLLREQYFGPGTRLTVT.

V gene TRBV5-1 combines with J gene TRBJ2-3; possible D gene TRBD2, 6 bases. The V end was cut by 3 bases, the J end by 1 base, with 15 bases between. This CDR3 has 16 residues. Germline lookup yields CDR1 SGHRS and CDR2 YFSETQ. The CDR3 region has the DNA TGCGCCAGCAGCTCCCTAACTAGCCTTGGCACAGATACGCAGTATTTT. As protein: CASSSLTSLGTDTQYF.

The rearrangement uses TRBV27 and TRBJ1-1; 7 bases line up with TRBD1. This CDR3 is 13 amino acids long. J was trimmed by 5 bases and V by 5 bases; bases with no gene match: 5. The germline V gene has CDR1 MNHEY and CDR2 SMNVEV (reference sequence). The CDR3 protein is CASSVTGWTEAFF. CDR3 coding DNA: TGTGCCAGCAGTGTGACAGGGTGGACTGAAGCTTTCTTT.

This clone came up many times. The CDR3 reads CASSDSGTGGGETQYF. The CDR3 coding sequence is TGTGCCAGCAGTGATTCCGGGACAGGGGGCGGAGAGACCCAGTACTTC. This chain links TRBV2 with TRBJ2-5, with 12 bases lining up with TRBD1. V lost 3 bases, J lost 4 bases, and 6 bases stayed unmatched. Germline assignment: CDR1 SNHLY and CDR2 FYNNEI. The CDR3 extends over 16 amino acids.

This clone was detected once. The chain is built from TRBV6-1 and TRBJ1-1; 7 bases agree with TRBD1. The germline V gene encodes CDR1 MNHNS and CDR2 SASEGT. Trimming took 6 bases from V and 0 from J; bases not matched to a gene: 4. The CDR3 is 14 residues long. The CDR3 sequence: CASRQGSMNTEAFF. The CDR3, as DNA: TGTGCCAGCAGACAGGGGTCCATGAACACTGAAGCTTTCTTT.

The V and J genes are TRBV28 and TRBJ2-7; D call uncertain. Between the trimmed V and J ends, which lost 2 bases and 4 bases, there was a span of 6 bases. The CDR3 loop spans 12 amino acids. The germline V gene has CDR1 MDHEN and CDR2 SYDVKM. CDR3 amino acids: CASSLNGYEQYF. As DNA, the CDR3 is TGTGCCAGCAGTTTAAACGGTTACGAGCAGTACTTC.

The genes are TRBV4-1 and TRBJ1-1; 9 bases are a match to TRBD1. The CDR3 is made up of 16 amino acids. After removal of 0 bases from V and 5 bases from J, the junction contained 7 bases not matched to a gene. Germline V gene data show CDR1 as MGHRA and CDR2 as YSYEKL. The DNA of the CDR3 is TGCGCCAGCAGCCAAGATGGAAACAGGGGGCGAACTGAAGCTTTCTTT. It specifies CASSQDGNRGRTEAFF.

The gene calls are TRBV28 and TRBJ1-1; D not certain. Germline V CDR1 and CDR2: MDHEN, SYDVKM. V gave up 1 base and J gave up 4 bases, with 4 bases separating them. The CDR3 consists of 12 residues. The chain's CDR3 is CASSLLPTEAFF. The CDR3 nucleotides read TGTGCCAGCAGTTTATTGCCCACTGAAGCTTTCTTT.

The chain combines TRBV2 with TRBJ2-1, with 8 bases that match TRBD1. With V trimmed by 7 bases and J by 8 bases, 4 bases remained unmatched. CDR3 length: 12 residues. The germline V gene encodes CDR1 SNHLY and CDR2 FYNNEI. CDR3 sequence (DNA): TGTGCCAGCAAAGACAGGGGAGATGAGCAGTTCTTC. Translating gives CASKDRGDEQFF.